The next 26 T cell receptor beta chains were all read from a single sample in a study of cytomegalovirus exposure and HLA in healthy donors. Both 60 Vbeta primers and 13 Jbeta primers went into the PCR. The protocol was immunoSEQ multiplex PCR, while the TCRdb copy is restricted to in-frame clones and leaves out a portion. The top ten hold over 7% of the sample, which has approximately 89,000 clones, 85% seen once. Material: PBMCs. All receptors derive from a man aged 35 to 55 in good health and CMV-seropositive.

V gene TRBV6-4 combines with J gene TRBJ2-1; TRBD2 agrees at 9 bases. Losses at the gene ends were 3 bases for V and 8 bases for J; bases not matched to a gene: 8. CDR3 length: 15 amino acids. CDR1 and CDR2 from the germline V gene are MRHNA and SNTAGT. CDR3 amino acids: CASSESSGGPDEQFF. DNA of the CDR3: TGTGCCAGCAGTGAATCCAGCGGGGGGCCCGATGAGCAGTTCTTC.

The chain joins TRBV4-1 to TRBJ2-2, with 8 bases identical to TRBD1. V was pared by 4 bases and J by 4 bases, with 2 bases of the junction left unmatched. From germline, CDR1 is MGHRA and CDR2 YSYEKL. This CDR3 spans 14 amino acids. This chain's CDR3 is CASSLTGVTGELFF. The CDR3 DNA follows: TGCGCCAGCAGCCTGACAGGGGTCACCGGGGAGCTGTTTTTT.

As for this clone: A junction end diverges from the germline sequence, so it may reflect a read error. The J gene is TRBJ2-7, the V gene TRBV12-5, with D possibly matching TRBD1 (6 bases). In germline, CDR1 is LGHNT, CDR2 FRNRAP. The CDR3 length is 17 residues. DNA of the CDR3: TGTACTAGTGGTTTGGTCAATAAGACAGGCGGCTCCTACGAGCAGTACTTC. Translating gives CTSGLVNKTGGSYEQYF. The whole variable domain, filled in from reference TRBV12-5 and TRBJ2-7, reads DARVTQTPRHKVTEMGQEVTMRCQPILGHNTVFWYRQTMMQGLELLAYFRNRAPLDDSGMPKDRFSAEMPDATLATLKIQPSEPRDSAVYFCTSGLVNKTGGSYEQYFGPGTRLTVT.

The chain uses TRBV2 and TRBJ2-1; 10 bases align to TRBD2. CDR3 size: 15 residues. V trimming: 4 bases; J trimming: 7 bases; junction bases outside the gene matches: 7. CDR1 and CDR2 from the germline V gene are SNHLY and FYNNEI. The CDR3 region has the DNA TGTGCCAGCAGTGCTGACAGCGGGGGGGCGAATGAGCAGTTCTTC. Its protein is CASSADSGGANEQFF.

The chain combines TRBV20-1 with TRBJ2-1, with D maybe TRBD1 (6 bases). This CDR3 has 11 amino acids. Germline loops: CDR1 DFQATT, CDR2 SNEGSKA (reference sequence). With 5 bases removed from V and 5 bases from J, the gap between germline ends came to 7 bases. Written as DNA, the CDR3 is TGCAGTGCTGGACAGAACAATGAGCAGTTCTTC. Translated, it gives CSAGQNNEQFF.

The chain recombines TRBV7-6 with TRBJ2-1; TRBD2 aligns across 11 bases. The CDR3 consists of 16 residues. The germline gives CDR1 SGHVS, CDR2 FNYEAQ. Germline trimming cut 5 bases from V and 2 bases from J; bases unmatched to any gene: 5. The CDR3 loop is CASSAKLAGAYNEQFF. Written as DNA, the CDR3 is TGTGCCAGCAGCGCAAAACTAGCGGGGGCCTACAATGAGCAGTTCTTC.

Here the CDR3 DNA reads TGCGCCAGCAGCCGGGGACAGGGGGACACTGAAGCTTTCTTT. Amino acids: CASSRGQGDTEAFF. The rearrangement uses TRBV5-1 and TRBJ1-1, with 11 bases fitting TRBD1. The CDR3 is made up of 14 amino acids. With 4 bases clipped from V and 3 bases from J, the junction kept 2 bases outside the gene matches. The germline gives CDR1 SGHRS, CDR2 YFSETQ. The full variable domain, its missing parts supplied by reference TRBV5-1 and TRBJ1-1, is KAGVTQTPRYLIKTRGQQVTLSCSPISGHRSVSWYQQTPGQGLQFLFEYFSETQRNKGNFPGRFSGRQFSNSRSEMNVSTLELGDSALYLCASSRGQGDTEAFFGQGTRLTVV.

V and J are TRBV18 and TRBJ1-5, with D unresolved. Germline loops: CDR1 KGHSH, CDR2 LQKENI. This CDR3 comprises 13 residues. Between the trimmed V and J ends, which lost 8 bases and 4 bases, there was a span of 12 bases. Here the CDR3 DNA reads TGTGCCAGCGGAACAGAAATTAATCAGCCCCAGCATTTT. This codes for CASGTEINQPQHF.

The chain uses TRBV28 and TRBJ2-4, with D tentatively TRBD1 (7 bases). Trimming took off 8 bases at V and 8 bases at J, with 22 bases between the two ends. The CDR3 has 15 amino acids. CDR1 and CDR2 (germline): MDHEN, SYDVKM. The CDR3 nucleotides read TGTGCCAGCGGCTATTCAGGGGGGAAGAGATACATTCAGTACTTC. This translates into CASGYSGGKRYIQYF.

This chain connects TRBV27 to TRBJ2-7, with 9 bases that match TRBD2. Germline lookup yields CDR1 MNHEY and CDR2 SMNVEV (reference sequence). This CDR3 spans 14 amino acids. V lost 7 bases, J lost 6 bases, and 10 bases stayed unmatched. CDR3 loop: CASNLTKRGVEQYF. DNA for the CDR3: TGTGCCAGCAACCTAACGAAGCGGGGGGTCGAGCAGTACTTC.

The rearrangement joins TRBV15 to TRBJ1-2; D gene ambiguous. The germline V and J ends were trimmed by 1 base and 4 bases, with 13 bases remaining between them. Germline CDR1 is LNHNV and CDR2 is YYDKDF (reference sequence). The CDR3 covers 15 residues. Here the CDR3 reads CATSRGSKGFYGYTF. In DNA form, the CDR3 reads TGTGCCACCAGCAGAGGGAGCAAAGGATTCTATGGCTACACCTTC.

CDR3 protein: CASSLVASGVYEQYF. CDR3 sequence (DNA): TGTGCCAGCAGCTTGGTTGCTAGCGGAGTCTACGAGCAGTACTTC. The V gene is TRBV5-5, the J gene TRBJ2-7; 7 positions match TRBD2. This CDR3 has 15 residues. V shed 0 bases, J shed 3 bases, and the junction held 6 bases outside the gene matches. CDR1 and CDR2 (germline): SGHKS, YYEKEE (reference sequence).

In its sample, this clone was seen once. The chain carries TRBV2 and TRBJ2-7; 9 nucleotides align to TRBD2. V trimming: 4 bases; J trimming: 7 bases; junction bases outside the gene matches: 5. CDR1 is SNHLY, CDR2 FYNNEI, per germline. The CDR3 has 13 amino acids. The CDR3 sequence: CASSGLAGSEQYF. The CDR3 DNA reads as TGTGCCAGCAGTGGGCTAGCGGGGAGTGAGCAGTACTTC.

The V gene is TRBV4-1, the J gene TRBJ2-5, with 9 bases aligning to TRBD1. The J call is in doubt because the DNA end fits TRBJ2-7 better. The germline V gene has CDR1 MGHRA and CDR2 YSYEKL. The CDR3 runs to 15 residues. DNA of the CDR3: TGCGCCAGCAGCCAAGAGACAGGGGGAGTCTACGAGCAGTACTTC. It specifies CASSQETGGVYEQYF.

The chain recombines TRBV6-5 with TRBJ1-2; 8 bases are a match to TRBD1. From germline, CDR1 is MNHEY and CDR2 SVGAGI. The J segment lost 3 bases and the V segment lost 6 bases, leaving 6 bases of the junction unmatched. This CDR3 is built from 14 residues. The CDR3 sequence: CASRGRTGHYGYTF. CDR3 bases: TGTGCCAGCAGGGGGAGGACAGGGCACTATGGCTACACCTTC.

The chain combines TRBV7-8 with TRBJ2-2; 7 bases fit TRBD2. After removal of 5 bases from V and 3 bases from J, the junction contained 6 bases not matched to a gene. The germline gives CDR1 SGHVS, CDR2 FQNEAQ. The CDR3 is 15 amino acids. The CDR3 region is CASSPGTIDTGELFF. The CDR3 nucleotides read TGTGCCAGCAGCCCAGGGACTATAGACACCGGGGAGCTGTTTTTT.

V usage is TRBV27 and J usage is TRBJ2-3; 14 nucleotides match TRBD2. This CDR3 contains 14 residues. Looked up from germline, CDR1 is MNHEY and CDR2 is SMNVEV (reference sequence). V gave up 5 bases and J gave up 10 bases; unmatched junction bases: 5. CDR3 residues: CASSPGTSGGSQYF. The CDR3 DNA follows: TGTGCCAGCAGTCCAGGGACTAGCGGGGGCTCGCAGTATTTT.

The chain uses TRBV6-5 and TRBJ2-5; 7 bases match TRBD1. The V segment lost 2 bases and the J segment 4 bases; nucleotides outside the gene matches: 7. CDR1 is MNHEY and CDR2 is SVGAGI in the germline V gene. There are 15 residues in the CDR3. CDR3 nucleotides: TGTGCCAGCAGTTACCGAGAGGGGGCGGGAGAGACCCAGTACTTC. It translates to CASSYREGAGETQYF.

This rearrangement joins TRBV9 to TRBJ1-3; D call uncertain. CDR1 is SGDLS and CDR2 is YYNGEE in the germline V gene. Trimming stripped 0 bases from V and 5 bases from J, with 9 bases between. This CDR3 region has 14 residues. The CDR3: CASSVGTARNTIYF. CDR3 DNA: TGTGCCAGCAGCGTAGGAACAGCCAGAAACACCATATATTTT.

This sequence joins TRBV6-5 and TRBJ2-2; weak D call: TRBD1 (6 bases). V was shortened by 4 bases and J by 0 bases, with 12 bases between the two germline ends. The CDR3 runs 16 residues. Germline CDR1 is MNHEY and CDR2 is SVGAGI. The CDR3 protein is CASSSDRQANTGELFF. CDR3 coding DNA: TGTGCCAGCAGTTCTGATCGACAGGCGAACACCGGGGAGCTGTTTTTT.

V usage is TRBV5-1 and J usage is TRBJ2-2; possibly TRBD1 for D (6 bases). Germline V lookup: CDR1 SGHRS, CDR2 YFSETQ. Deletions cut 0 bases from V and 6 bases from J, with 18 bases between. This CDR3 is built from 17 residues. The CDR3, as DNA: TGCGCCAGCAGCTTGGCAGGCAGGGGAAGGGAAGCCGGGGAGCTGTTTTTT. Its translation is CASSLAGRGREAGELFF.

This chain joins TRBV7-9 and TRBJ1-1; TRBD1 matches at 8 bases. Trimming removed 1 base from V and 1 base from J; junction bases left unmatched: 2. CDR3 length equals 15 residues. Germline CDR1 reads SEHNR; CDR2 reads FQNEAQ (reference sequence). The CDR3 DNA sequence: TGTGCCAGCAGCTTAGGGACAGGGACGAACACTGAAGCTTTCTTT. Translation gives CASSLGTGTNTEAFF.

J is TRBJ1-1 and V is TRBV7-8; D remains unclear. The germline CDR1 and CDR2 sequences are SGHVS and FQNEAQ. V lost 7 bases and J 4 bases, leaving 13 bases between the germline ends. The CDR3 has 13 residues. The CDR3 loop is CASTRGYSTEAFF. The CDR3 bases are TGTGCCAGCACTCGGGGTTACAGCACTGAAGCTTTCTTT. The complete variable domain, with remaining parts taken from reference TRBV7-8 and TRBJ1-1, reads GAGVSQSPRYKVAKRGQDVALRCDPISGHVSLFWYQQALGQGPEFLTYFQNEAQLDKSGLPSDRFFAERPEGSVSTLKIQRTQQEDSAVYLCASTRGYSTEAFFGQGTRLTVV.

The gene calls are TRBV4-1 and TRBJ2-2; perhaps TRBD2 as D (5 bases). V was trimmed by 1 base and J by 5 bases, leaving 8 bases between them. CDR3 size: 14 residues. Germline V lookup: CDR1 MGHRA, CDR2 YSYEKL. This CDR3 reads CASSQVGGTGELFF. CDR3 DNA: TGCGCCAGCAGCCAAGTTGGCGGGACCGGGGAGCTGTTTTTT.

The rearrangement joins TRBV4-1 to TRBJ2-2; unclear D gene. Germline V gene data show CDR1 as MGHRA and CDR2 as YSYEKL. Trimming took 0 bases from V and 7 from J, leaving 12 bases between them. The CDR3 consists of 15 residues. CDR3 DNA sequence: TGCGCCAGCAGCCAAGATAACAACCTCGACGGGGAGCTGTTTTTT. Its protein is CASSQDNNLDGELFF.

This chain links TRBV5-1 with TRBJ1-1; weak D call: TRBD1 (5 bases). The germline CDR1 and CDR2 sequences are SGHRS and YFSETQ. The CDR3 runs 14 residues. With 2 bases removed from V and 0 bases from J, the gap between germline ends came to 8 bases. The CDR3 DNA follows: TGCGCCAGCAGCTTCCTGACAGTGAACACTGAAGCTTTCTTT. Its translation: CASSFLTVNTEAFF.